These 24 T cell receptor beta chains share one sample of origin, sequenced in a study of CD8+ T cells in alopecia areata. cDNA prepared by RNA extraction and subsequent reverse transcription served as the template for sequencing. The method was immunoSEQ multiplex PCR; TCRdb's version includes in-frame clones alone and lacks a portion of them. The data hold 150,000 to 190,000 clones, with 45% to 60% observed a single time. The specimen comprised CD8+ T cells sorted from blood, sampled at week 0. The source of these receptors is a human donor with alopecia areata.

This rearrangement joins TRBV7-9 to TRBJ2-7; 8 bases agree with TRBD1. This CDR3 is 17 amino acids long. The germline gives CDR1 SEHNR, CDR2 FQNEAQ (reference sequence). V lost 1 base and J lost 2; bases outside the gene matches: 10. CDR3 sequence reads: CASSLGRGQGVAYEQYF. The CDR3 DNA follows: TGTGCCAGCAGCTTAGGCCGCGGACAGGGAGTAGCCTACGAGCAGTACTTC.

This clone has a handful of counts. The V and J genes are TRBV27 and TRBJ1-1, with D perhaps TRBD1 (5 bases). The V gene lost 5 bases and the J gene lost 11 bases, with 12 bases spanning the gap. CDR3 length: 11 residues. Germline CDR1 MNHEY, CDR2 SMNVEV (reference sequence). CDR3 in amino acids: CASSTGRVAFF. In DNA, the CDR3 is TGTGCCAGCAGTACTGGCAGGGTTGCTTTCTTT.

The chain carries TRBV5-6 and TRBJ1-1; tentatively, D is TRBD1 (5 bases). Trimming stripped 2 bases from V and 7 bases from J, with 12 bases between. The CDR3 spans 13 residues. The germline V gene has CDR1 SGHDT and CDR2 YYEEEE. CDR3 in DNA: TGTGCCAGCAGCTTATGGGGCAGAATTGAAGCTTTCTTT. The encoded protein is CASSLWGRIEAFF.

This chain links TRBV27 with TRBJ2-1, with a weak D call TRBD2 (5 bases). The CDR3 is 13 amino acids. Germline CDR1 and CDR2: MNHEY and SMNVEV (reference sequence). The germline V and J ends were trimmed by 5 bases and 10 bases, with 15 bases remaining between them. In DNA, the CDR3 is TGTGCCAGCAGTCTCTCGATTGGACTCGAGCAGTTCTTC. It yields the protein CASSLSIGLEQFF.

The rearrangement uses TRBV10-3 and TRBJ2-1; 15 bases map to TRBD2. Germline V gene data show CDR1 as ENHRY and CDR2 as SYGVKD. This CDR3 has 21 residues. V was pared by 4 bases and J by 0 bases, with 13 bases of the junction left unmatched. Written as DNA, the CDR3 is TGTGCCATCAGTGCTGAACCCGGGACTAGCGGGGGGACCAGCTCCTACAATGAGCAGTTCTTC. Protein: CAISAEPGTSGGTSSYNEQFF.

The J gene is TRBJ1-2, the V gene TRBV29-1, with 7 nucleotides matching TRBD1. The CDR3 covers 13 residues. Trimming removed 5 bases from V and 6 bases from J; junction bases left unmatched: 9. Germline CDR1 reads SQVTM; CDR2 reads ANQGSEA. CDR3 amino acids: CSVQGEGAHGYTF. The CDR3 DNA is TGCAGCGTTCAAGGGGAGGGGGCTCATGGCTACACCTTC. Full variable domain (outside the CDR3, taken from reference TRBV29-1 and TRBJ1-2): SAVISQKPSRDICQRGTSLTIQCQVDSQVTMMFWYRQQPGQSLTLIATANQGSEATYESGFVIDKFPISRPNLTFSTLTVSNMSPEDSSIYLCSVQGEGAHGYTFGSGTRLTVV.

The V gene is TRBV30, the J gene TRBJ1-6; 7 positions agree with TRBD1. V shed 2 bases and J 7 bases; nucleotides not matched to a gene: 5. CDR1 GTSNPN and CDR2 SVGIG come from the germline V gene (reference sequence). The CDR3 spans 14 residues. The CDR3 is CAWSSGTVNSPLHF. CDR3 in DNA: TGTGCCTGGAGTTCCGGGACAGTAAATTCACCCCTCCACTTT. Together with reference TRBV30 and TRBJ1-6, the CDR3 gives the full variable domain: SQTIHQWPATLVQPVGSPLSLECTVEGTSNPNLYWYRQAAGRGLQLLFYSVGIGQISSEVPQNLSASRPQDRQFILSSKKLLLSDSGFYLCAWSSGTVNSPLHFGNGTRLTVT.

The chain uses TRBV9 and TRBJ2-5; TRBD1 matches 9 bases. Germline V gene data show CDR1 as SGDLS and CDR2 as YYNGEE. CDR3 length equals 15 residues. The trim removed 2 bases at V and 4 bases at J, leaving 6 bases unmatched. In nucleotides, the CDR3 is TGTGCCAGCAGCGTCCGGGACAGGGCCATAGAGACCCAGTACTTC. Its protein product is CASSVRDRAIETQYF.

This clone was seen a few times. V usage is TRBV29-1 and J usage is TRBJ2-7, with D maybe TRBD2 (5 bases). The germline gives CDR1 SQVTM, CDR2 ANQGSEA. This CDR3 region has 12 residues. V gave up 5 bases and J gave up 0 bases, with 8 bases separating them. The CDR3 nucleotides read TGCAGCGTTCGGACTGTCTCCTACGAGCAGTACTTC. Residues: CSVRTVSYEQYF.

The rearrangement links TRBV27 to TRBJ1-2; tentatively, D is TRBD1 (5 bases). V lost 0 bases, J lost 0 bases, and 17 bases lay in between. CDR1 is MNHEY, CDR2 SMNVEV, per germline (reference sequence). CDR3 length: 18 residues. CDR3 residues: CASSLSVGERLTNYGYTF. The CDR3 nucleotides read TGTGCCAGCAGTTTATCAGTGGGGGAAAGACTCACTAACTATGGCTACACCTTC.

The V gene is TRBV6-4, the J gene TRBJ2-1; D unclear. The V end lost 2 bases, the J end lost 0 bases, and 2 bases lay between the germline ends. The germline V gene encodes CDR1 MRHNA and CDR2 SNTAGT. This CDR3 has 13 amino acids. As DNA, the CDR3 is TGTGCCAGCAGTGACAGCTCCTACAATGAGCAGTTCTTC. Translation: CASSDSSYNEQFF.

The genes are TRBV9 and TRBJ2-3, with D possibly matching TRBD1 (6 bases). The CDR3 is made up of 13 amino acids. V shed 4 bases and J shed 6 bases, with 12 bases lying between them. Germline CDR1 SGDLS, CDR2 YYNGEE. This CDR3 reads CASSPQGLDTQYF. The CDR3 nucleotides read TGTGCCAGCAGCCCGCAGGGGTTGGATACGCAGTATTTT.

This clone appeared once. Additional DNA sequences in this sample encode the identical CDR3. The chain employs TRBV30 and TRBJ1-1, with D possibly being TRBD1 (6 bases). Germline CDR1 is GTSNPN and CDR2 is SVGIG (reference sequence). This CDR3 is built from 12 residues. Trimming removed 1 base from V and 4 bases from J, with 7 bases in between. This CDR3 reads CAWSGGGTEAFF. In nucleotides, the CDR3 is TGTGCCTGGAGTGGAGGGGGCACTGAAGCTTTCTTT. Full variable domain (missing parts from reference TRBV30 and TRBJ1-1): SQTIHQWPATLVQPVGSPLSLECTVEGTSNPNLYWYRQAAGRGLQLLFYSVGIGQISSEVPQNLSASRPQDRQFILSSKKLLLSDSGFYLCAWSGGGTEAFFGQGTRLTVV.

CDR3 coding DNA: TGTGCCAGCAGCGTAGAAACCCCTGAAGCTTTCTTT. It is translated as CASSVETPEAFF. The V and J genes are TRBV9 and TRBJ1-1; D gene unclear. This CDR3 has 12 amino acids. Trimming shortened V by 0 bases and J by 6 bases, and 6 bases separated the two germline ends. Germline V gene data show CDR1 as SGDLS and CDR2 as YYNGEE. Together with reference TRBV9 and TRBJ1-1, the CDR3 gives the full variable domain: DSGVTQTPKHLITATGQRVTLRCSPRSGDLSVYWYQQSLDQGLQFLIQYYNGEERAKGNILERFSAQQFPDLHSELNLSSLELGDSALYFCASSVETPEAFFGQGTRLTVV.

This clone was seen just once. The rearrangement joins TRBV30 to TRBJ2-7, with TRBD1 matching over 8 bases. The germline V gene has CDR1 GTSNPN and CDR2 SVGIG (reference sequence). V was clipped by 3 bases and J by 2 bases; unmatched bases: 6. The CDR3 totals 14 residues. The CDR3 loop reads CAWSLGQGPYEQYF. As DNA, the CDR3 is TGTGCCTGGAGCTTAGGACAGGGACCCTACGAGCAGTACTTC.

This clone has a handful of counts. J is TRBJ2-3 and V is TRBV13, with TRBD1 matching over 7 bases. V trimming: 5 bases; J trimming: 1 base; junction bases outside the gene matches: 3. This CDR3 contains 14 residues. The germline V gene has CDR1 PRHDT and CDR2 FYEKMQ (reference sequence). For the CDR3, the DNA is TGTGCCAGCAGCACCACAGGGGGCACAGATACGCAGTATTTT. Residues: CASSTTGGTDTQYF.

The rearrangement links TRBV27 to TRBJ2-2; 7 positions match TRBD2. The CDR3 covers 16 residues. Germline V CDR1 and CDR2: MNHEY, SMNVEV (reference sequence). Trimming took 2 bases from V and 5 from J; bases not matched to a gene: 8. CDR3 residues: CASSLEASGFTGELFF. The CDR3 DNA reads as TGTGCCAGCAGTTTAGAGGCTAGCGGTTTTACCGGGGAGCTGTTTTTT.

The J gene is TRBJ2-7, the V gene TRBV5-1, with no clear D. The ends were cut back, 0 bases at V and 2 bases at J, with 12 bases in the middle. This CDR3 is 15 amino acids long. In germline, CDR1 is SGHRS, CDR2 YFSETQ. CDR3 DNA sequence: TGCGCCAGCAGCTTGGGTACAGCCAAAACCTACGAGCAGTACTTC. Its translation: CASSLGTAKTYEQYF.

This chain connects TRBV9 to TRBJ1-1; D perhaps matches TRBD1 (5 bases). Trimming took 4 bases from V and 1 from J, leaving 20 bases between them. The germline V gene has CDR1 SGDLS and CDR2 YYNGEE. CDR3 length: 17 residues. This CDR3 is CASSTPREGYPNTEAFF. The CDR3 nucleotides are TGTGCCAGCAGCACCCCCAGGGAGGGATACCCGAACACTGAAGCTTTCTTT.

For this clone: One junction end disagrees with the germline gene, perhaps due to a read error. This chain links TRBV6-5 with TRBJ2-7, with 7 bases aligning to TRBD1. The germline CDR1 and CDR2 sequences are MNHEY and SVGAGI. The CDR3 extends over 13 amino acids. The CDR3 DNA follows: TGTGCCAGCAGTTACTCGAGACCCGACAGGGAGTGCTTC. Translated, it gives CASSYSRPDRECF.

The J gene is TRBJ1-4, the V gene TRBV9; D gene uncertain. Per the germline V gene, CDR1 is SGDLS and CDR2 is YYNGEE. The CDR3 is made up of 14 amino acids. With 4 bases removed from V and 3 bases from J, the gap between germline ends came to 10 bases. CDR3 residues: CASSLGNPNEKLFF. For the CDR3, the DNA is TGTGCCAGCAGCCTGGGAAATCCTAATGAAAAACTGTTTTTT.

Concerning this clone: Other DNA sequences in this sample translate to the same CDR3. This chain uses TRBV30 with TRBJ1-1, with TRBD1 as a possible D gene (5 bases). V lost 4 bases to trimming and J lost 1 base, with 7 bases between them. Germline lookup yields CDR1 GTSNPN and CDR2 SVGIG (reference sequence). The CDR3 has 12 amino acids. The CDR3 loop is CAWTTGNTEAFF. The DNA of the CDR3 is TGTGCCTGGACCACAGGGAACACTGAAGCTTTCTTT.

This clone has only a few counts. The gene calls are TRBV27 and TRBJ2-7, with no clear D. Germline V lookup: CDR1 MNHEY, CDR2 SMNVEV (reference sequence). V was trimmed by 5 bases and J by 4 bases, leaving 12 bases between them. The CDR3 has 13 amino acids. The CDR3 DNA follows: TGTGCCAGCAGTCCCCGGGTCACATACGAGCAGTACTTC. Its translation: CASSPRVTYEQYF.

The chain carries TRBV25-1 and TRBJ2-7; perhaps D is TRBD1 or TRBD2 (5 bases each). The germline CDR1 and CDR2 sequences are MGHDK and SYGVNS. The CDR3 is 12 amino acids. V shed 5 bases and J shed 5 bases, with 10 bases lying between them. The DNA for the CDR3 is TGTGCCAGCAGTCGGGGCATCCACGAGCAGTACTTC. This translates into CASSRGIHEQYF.